This T cell receptor beta chain was recorded in a study of Graves' ophthalmopathy and Graves' hyperthyroidism (dated 2018 in TCRdb). Looking at the study overall: Peripheral blood was collected before any treatment was given, at the time of initial diagnosis. The study used TCR beta repertoire signatures to distinguish Graves' ophthalmopathy from Graves' hyperthyroidism and to predict progression to ophthalmopathy. In total, some 130 blood samples were TCR-sequenced: under 45 ophthalmopathy, some 80 hyperthyroidism and around 17 hyperthyroidism-to-ophthalmopathy patients. To explore V-J signatures that distinguish ophthalmopathy from hyperthyroidism, a discovery set of about 99 patients was enrolled, made up of under 50 with ophthalmopathy and roughly 55 with stable hyperthyroidism. An independent validation cohort comprised 18 hyperthyroidism patients and around 16 patients who later progressed from hyperthyroidism to ophthalmopathy. T-cell repertoires of thyroid tissue and blood were compared in more than five hyperthyroidism patients. Following sample collection, hyperthyroidism patients were given methimazole at a starting dose of 30 mg daily, and ophthalmopathy patients were given high-dose intravenous methylprednisolone. Overall results and qualifications from the work: No statistical method was used to predetermine the sample size, and group allocation was not hidden from the investigators. Most expanded thyroid clonotypes with a frequency above 0.001 also appeared in blood, which suggests that blood repertoires may reflect the immune response in the thyroid. In cross-validation, the 13-signature model distinguished ophthalmopathy from stable hyperthyroidism with 87.88% sensitivity and roughly 81% specificity, while in the test set the corresponding values were approximately 79% and 70%. In validation, the model predicted ophthalmopathy progression with about 70% sensitivity and around 72% specificity; around twelve predicted patients were CT-confirmed with GO in a median of approximately six months.

This clonotype was seen at least ten times. Its antigen remains undetermined. There are no base qualities to consult, and no much larger clone falls within one base. For repertoire sequencing, TCR beta CDR3 regions were amplified from RNA transcripts. The first round of RT-PCR was done with HTBI primers and the Qiagen OneStep RT-PCR kit, and was followed by a second round of multiplex PCR, then size selection and purification. The libraries underwent paired-end sequencing with 100 bp reads on an Illumina HiSeq2000. Turning to the authors' computational methods: SOAPnuke was used to process the reads, removing any read that contained adapters or uncalled bases, had a mean Phred below 15, or lacked an exact match to the constant primer or identifier. COPE v1.2.5 was used to merge the high-quality paired reads. Each unique nucleotide sequence was defined as a clonotype, and clonotypes were aligned to IMGT TRB V, D and J references with MiTCR v1.1. Only V-J combinations with frequency above 0.0001 were analysed, covering approximately 99% of repertoires. For each V-J combination, a TCR clonal expansion and chaos score was defined as F50 clonal expansion divided by the chaos observed in the TCRdist matrix. Welch's t-statistics and random forest were used to reduce features to about a dozen V-J combinations, which were fed into a naive Bayes classifier. The Morisita-Horn index was used to measure how similar the thyroid and blood repertoires were. TCRdb applied fastp at Q25 and MiXCR to the public reads, then kept only in-frame beta chains. Merged by CDR3 protein, the rows form single entries marked with the most common genes and DNA. These V and J calls derive from TCRdb rather than the authors' analysis. Present in this sample are around 670,000 distinct CDR3 sequences, roughly two fifths of which were seen just once. Together, the top ten hold roughly 45% of the sample.

Patients with ophthalmopathy had moderately to severely active disease, with a Clinical Activity Score of 3 or more, a NOSPECS grade of 4 or more, and a disease duration of less than 3 months. Anyone with other autoimmune diseases, uncontrolled infections, pregnancy or lactation was excluded from the study. Clinical symptoms, serum thyroxine, TRAb, thyroid ultrasound and orbital computed tomography formed the basis of the diagnosis. Using Ficoll-Paque density gradient centrifugation, PBMCs were isolated from approximately 11 ml of fresh peripheral blood. Total RNA was extracted with Trizol reagent and quality-checked on an Agilent 2100 Bioanalyzer. The sequenced sample was peripheral blood. The source is an adult man with Graves' ophthalmopathy.

The CDR3 here reads CASSSHNNSPLHF. The base sequence is TGTGCCAGCAGCTCACACAACAATTCACCCCTCCACTTT. The rearrangement combines TRBV7-9 with TRBJ1-6; the D gene identity is not certain. The CDR3, cysteine through phenylalanine, is 13 amino acids long. Only the CDR3 DNA stays, 39 bases, in frame from base 1. The germline V gene (reference sequence) sets CDR1 to SEHNR and CDR2 to FQNEAQ. Relative to germline, V is 4 bases shorter and J is 7 bases shorter, with 8 bases between their ends.